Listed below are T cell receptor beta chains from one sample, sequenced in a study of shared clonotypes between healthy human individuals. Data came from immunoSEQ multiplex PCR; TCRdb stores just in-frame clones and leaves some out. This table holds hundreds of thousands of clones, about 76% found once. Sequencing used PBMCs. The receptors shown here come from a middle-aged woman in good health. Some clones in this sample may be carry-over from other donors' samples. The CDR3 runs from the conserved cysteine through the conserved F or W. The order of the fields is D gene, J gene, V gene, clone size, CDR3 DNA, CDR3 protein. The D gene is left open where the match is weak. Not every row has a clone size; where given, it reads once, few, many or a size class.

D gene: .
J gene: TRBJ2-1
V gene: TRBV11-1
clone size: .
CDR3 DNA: TGTGCCAGCAGCTTAGGGCCGCCTAGTCTCCACAATGAGCAGTTCTTC
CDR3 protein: CASSLGPPSLHNEQFF

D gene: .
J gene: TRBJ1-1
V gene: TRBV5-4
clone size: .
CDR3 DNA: TGTGCCAGCAGCTTGAAAAGGGGCGAGGGAGCTTTCTTT
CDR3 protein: CASSLKRGEGAFF

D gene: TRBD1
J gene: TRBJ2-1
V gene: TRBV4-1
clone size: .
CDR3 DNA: TGCGCCAGCAGCGGGGTGGGACAGTTGTTCTACAATGAGCAGTTCTTC
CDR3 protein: CASSGVGQLFYNEQFF

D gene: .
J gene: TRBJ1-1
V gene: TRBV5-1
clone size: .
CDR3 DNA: TGCGCCAGCAGCTTGGCCTTGGGCACTGAAGCTTTCTTT
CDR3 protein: CASSLALGTEAFF

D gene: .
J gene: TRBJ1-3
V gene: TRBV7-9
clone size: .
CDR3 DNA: TGTGCCAGCAGCTTAAGCTGGGGGGGCAGTACTGGAAACACCATATATTTT
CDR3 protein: CASSLSWGGSTGNTIYF

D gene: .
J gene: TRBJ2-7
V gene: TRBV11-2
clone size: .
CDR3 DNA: TGTGCCAGCAGCTTGAGGGGTTGGTCCGAGCAGTACTTC
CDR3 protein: CASSLRGWSEQYF

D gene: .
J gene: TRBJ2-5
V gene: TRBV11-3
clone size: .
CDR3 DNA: TGTGCCAGCAGCTTAGGCCGGGCGGGGGAGACCCAGTACTTC
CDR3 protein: CASSLGRAGETQYF

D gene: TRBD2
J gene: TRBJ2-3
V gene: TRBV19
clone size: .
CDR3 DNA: TGTGCCAGTAGCGAACTAGCGGGAGGGCCAGATACGCAGTATTTT
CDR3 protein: CASSELAGGPDTQYF

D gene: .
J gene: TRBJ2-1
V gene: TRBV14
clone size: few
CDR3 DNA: TGTGCCAGCAGCCAAGCGAAAGCCAATCATCAGTTCTTC
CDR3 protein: CASSQAKANHQFF

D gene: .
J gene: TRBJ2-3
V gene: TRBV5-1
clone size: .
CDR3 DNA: TGCGCCAGCAGCTCCCCTAGCGTCGGTACGCAGTATTTT
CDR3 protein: CASSSPSVGTQYF

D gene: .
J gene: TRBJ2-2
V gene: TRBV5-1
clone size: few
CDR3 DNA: TGCGCCAGCAGCTTGGGGACATCAGTGGCCGGGGAGCTGTTTTTT
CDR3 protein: CASSLGTSVAGELFF

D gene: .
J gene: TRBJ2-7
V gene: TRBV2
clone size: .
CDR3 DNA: TGTGCCACCTTAGACCCGCTCTGGGGCGAGCAGTACTTC
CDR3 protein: CATLDPLWGEQYF

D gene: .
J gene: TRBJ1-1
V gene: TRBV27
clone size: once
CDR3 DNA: TGTGCCAGCAGCCGTACCACACCCATGAACACTGAAGCTTTCTTT
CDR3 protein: CASSRTTPMNTEAFF

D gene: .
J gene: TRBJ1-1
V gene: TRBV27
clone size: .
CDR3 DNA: TGTGCCAGCAGTCCCCTATCAGGGGCTGACCCCCGGGGCACTGAAGCTTTCTTT
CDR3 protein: CASSPLSGADPRGTEAFF

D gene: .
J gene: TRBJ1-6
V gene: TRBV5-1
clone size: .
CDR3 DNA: TGCGCCAGCAGCTTGGGTCAGGGTACTTCACCCCTCCACTTT
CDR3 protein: CASSLGQGTSPLHF

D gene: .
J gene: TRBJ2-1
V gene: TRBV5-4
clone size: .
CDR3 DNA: TGTGCCAGCAGCCCCCGAGGTACTACAGTTGGAAATGAGCAGTTCTTC
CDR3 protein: CASSPRGTTVGNEQFF

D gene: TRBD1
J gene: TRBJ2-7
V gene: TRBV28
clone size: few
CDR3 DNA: TGTGCCAGCAGAAACCCCTCCGGGACAGGGTCCTACGAGCAGTACTTC
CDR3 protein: CASRNPSGTGSYEQYF

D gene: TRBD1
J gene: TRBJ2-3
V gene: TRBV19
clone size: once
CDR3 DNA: TGTGCCAGTAGTGCGAGACAGGGCACTTTGGATACGCAGTATTTT
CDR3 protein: CASSARQGTLDTQYF

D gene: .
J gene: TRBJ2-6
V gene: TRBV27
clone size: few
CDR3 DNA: TGTGCCAGCAGTCCCGACAAGCCCTCTGGGGCCAACGTCCTGACTTTC
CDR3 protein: CASSPDKPSGANVLTF

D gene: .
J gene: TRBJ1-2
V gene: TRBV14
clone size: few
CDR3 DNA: TGTGCCATCCGTCCTTCCAGGTGGGCTTCGTATGGCTACACCTTC
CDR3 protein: CAIRPSRWASYGYTF

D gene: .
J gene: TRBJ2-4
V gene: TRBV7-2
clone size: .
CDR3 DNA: TGTGCCAGCAGCTTCGAGAGGGAGGAGGTCATTCAGTACTTC
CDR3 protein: CASSFEREEVIQYF

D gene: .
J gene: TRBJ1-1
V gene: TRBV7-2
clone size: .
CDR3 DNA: TGTGCCAGCAGCCTAGGGGGATGGAACACTGAAGCTTTCTTT
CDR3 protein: CASSLGGWNTEAFF

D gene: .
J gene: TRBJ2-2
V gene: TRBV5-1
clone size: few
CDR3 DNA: TGCGCCAGCGGGGAAGGACAGACGAACACCGGGGAGCTGTTTTTT
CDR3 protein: CASGEGQTNTGELFF

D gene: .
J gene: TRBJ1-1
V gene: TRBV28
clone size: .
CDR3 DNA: TGTGCCAGCAGTCTCCGACAGGCTAACACTGAAGCTTTCTTT
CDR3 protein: CASSLRQANTEAFF

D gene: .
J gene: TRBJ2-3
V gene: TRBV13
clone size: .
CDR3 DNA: TGTGCCAGCAGCTTAGGGTCCGGTGTGCAGGATACGCAGTATTTT
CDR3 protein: CASSLGSGVQDTQYF

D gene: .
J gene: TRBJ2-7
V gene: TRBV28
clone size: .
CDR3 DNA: TGTGCCAGCAATGCCCTCGGAGGAGGCAGCTCCTACGAGCAGTACTTC
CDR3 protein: CASNALGGGSSYEQYF

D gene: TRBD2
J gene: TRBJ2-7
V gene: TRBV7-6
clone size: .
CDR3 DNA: TGTGCCAGCAGCGCGATGGGGACTAGCACAGTCCACGAGCAGTACTTC
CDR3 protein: CASSAMGTSTVHEQYF

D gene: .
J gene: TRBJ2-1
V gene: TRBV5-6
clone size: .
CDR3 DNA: TGTGCCAGCAGCTTGGTGGCAGACTACAATGAGCAGTTCTTC
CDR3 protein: CASSLVADYNEQFF

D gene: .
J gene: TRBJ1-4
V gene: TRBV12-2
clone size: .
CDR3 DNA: TGTGCAAGTCGCTTATGGACCGTTAATGAAAAACTGTTTTTT
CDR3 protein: CASRLWTVNEKLFF

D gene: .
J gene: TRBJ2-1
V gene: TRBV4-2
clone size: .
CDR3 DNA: TGTGCCAGCAGCCAAGACCCCAGGGGGGAAGACCCTTACGAGCAGTTCTTC
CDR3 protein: CASSQDPRGEDPYEQFF

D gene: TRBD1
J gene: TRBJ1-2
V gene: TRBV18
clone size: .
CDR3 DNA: TGTGCCAGCTCACCGAACAGGGGGACCCCCTATGGCTACACCTTC
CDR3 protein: CASSPNRGTPYGYTF

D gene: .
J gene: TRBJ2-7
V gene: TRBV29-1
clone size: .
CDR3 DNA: TGCAGGGGGGGACACAGCTCCTACGAGCAGTACTTC
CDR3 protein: CRGGHSSYEQYF

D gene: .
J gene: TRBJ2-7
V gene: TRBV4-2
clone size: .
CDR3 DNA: TGTGCCAGCAGCCAAGGTACGCCGTACGAGCAGTACTTC
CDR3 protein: CASSQGTPYEQYF

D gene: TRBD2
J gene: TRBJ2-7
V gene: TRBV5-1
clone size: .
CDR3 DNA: TGCGCCAGCAGCTTAAATCTAGCGGGAGGCGCCTACGAGCAGTACTTC
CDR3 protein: CASSLNLAGGAYEQYF

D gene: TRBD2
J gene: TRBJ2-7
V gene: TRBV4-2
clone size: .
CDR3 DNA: TGTGCCAGCAGCCACCCCGGGCAGGGAGGGCCGGGCGAGCAGTACTTC
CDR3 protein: CASSHPGQGGPGEQYF

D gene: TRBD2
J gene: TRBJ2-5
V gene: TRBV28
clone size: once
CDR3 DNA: TGTGCCAGCAGTAGCGGGACCCTTCATTTTCTAAGGGAGACCCAGTACTTC
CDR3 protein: CASSSGTLHFLRETQYF

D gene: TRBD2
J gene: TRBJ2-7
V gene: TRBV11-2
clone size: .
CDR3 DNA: TGTGCCAGCAGCTTAGATCGGGGACTAGCGGGATTTTACGAGCAGTACTTC
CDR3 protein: CASSLDRGLAGFYEQYF

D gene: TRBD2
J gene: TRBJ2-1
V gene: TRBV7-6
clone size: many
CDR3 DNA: TGTGCCAGCAGCTTAGTCGGTAGCGGGTATTACAATGAGCAGTTCTTC
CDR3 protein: CASSLVGSGYYNEQFF

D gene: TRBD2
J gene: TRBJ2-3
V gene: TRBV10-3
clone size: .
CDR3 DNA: TGTGCCATCAGTGAGTCGACGGGCGGGAGGAGGGATACGCAGTATTTT
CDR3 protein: CAISESTGGRRDTQYF

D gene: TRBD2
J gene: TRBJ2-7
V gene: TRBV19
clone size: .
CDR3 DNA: TGTGCCAGTAGTCCAAGGACTAGCGGGTCCTACGAGCAGTACTTC
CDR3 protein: CASSPRTSGSYEQYF